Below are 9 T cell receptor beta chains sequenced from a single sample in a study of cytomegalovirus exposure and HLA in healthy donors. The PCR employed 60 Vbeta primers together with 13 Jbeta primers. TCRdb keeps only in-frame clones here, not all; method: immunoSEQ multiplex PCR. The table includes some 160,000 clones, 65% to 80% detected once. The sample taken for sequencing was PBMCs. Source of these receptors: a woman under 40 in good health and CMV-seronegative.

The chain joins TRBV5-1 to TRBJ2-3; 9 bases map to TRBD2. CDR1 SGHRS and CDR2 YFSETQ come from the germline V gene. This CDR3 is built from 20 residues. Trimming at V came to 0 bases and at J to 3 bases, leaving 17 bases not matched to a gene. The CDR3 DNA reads TGCGCCAGCAGCTTGGTTCGGTTCTCGCGGGGGGGCCTCACGACAGATACGCAGTATTTT. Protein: CASSLVRFSRGGLTTDTQYF.

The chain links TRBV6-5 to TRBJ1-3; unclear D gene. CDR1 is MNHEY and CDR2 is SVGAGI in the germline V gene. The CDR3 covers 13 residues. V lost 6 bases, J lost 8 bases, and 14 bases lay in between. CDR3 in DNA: TGTGCCAGCAGCCCCGGCACTCGGGACACCATATATTTT. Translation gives CASSPGTRDTIYF.

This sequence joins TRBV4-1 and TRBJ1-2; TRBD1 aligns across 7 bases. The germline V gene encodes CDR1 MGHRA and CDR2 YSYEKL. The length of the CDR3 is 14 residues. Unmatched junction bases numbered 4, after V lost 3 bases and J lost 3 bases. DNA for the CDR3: TGCGCCAGCAGCCACCTAACAGGGGACTATGGCTACACCTTC. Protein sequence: CASSHLTGDYGYTF.

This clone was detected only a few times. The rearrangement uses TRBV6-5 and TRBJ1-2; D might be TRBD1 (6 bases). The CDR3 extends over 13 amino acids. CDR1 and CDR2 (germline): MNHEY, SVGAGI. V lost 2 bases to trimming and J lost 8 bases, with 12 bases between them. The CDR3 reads CASSYQQGSGYTF. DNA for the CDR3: TGTGCCAGCAGTTACCAACAGGGTAGCGGCTACACCTTC.

The CDR3 sequence: CAIRREGQAYNEQFF. The CDR3 region has the DNA TGTGCCATCAGGAGGGAGGGGCAGGCCTACAATGAGCAGTTCTTC. V usage is TRBV10-3 and J usage is TRBJ2-1; 7 nucleotides line up with TRBD2. The length of the CDR3 is 15 residues. Germline CDR1 ENHRY, CDR2 SYGVKD. The V and J ends lost 6 bases and 2 bases, in that order; junction bases with no gene match: 7.

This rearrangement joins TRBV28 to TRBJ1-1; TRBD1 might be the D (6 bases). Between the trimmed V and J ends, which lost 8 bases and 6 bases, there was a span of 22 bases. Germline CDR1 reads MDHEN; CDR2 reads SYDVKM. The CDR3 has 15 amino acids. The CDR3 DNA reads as TGTGCCAGCCATCACACCTGGGGACAAAAGGCTGAAGCTTTCTTT. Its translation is CASHHTWGQKAEAFF.

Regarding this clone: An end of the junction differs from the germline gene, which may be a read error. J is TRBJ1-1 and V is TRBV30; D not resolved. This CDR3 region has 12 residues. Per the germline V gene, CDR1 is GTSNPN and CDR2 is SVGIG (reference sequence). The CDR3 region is CAWREHYTEAFF. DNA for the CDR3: TGTGCCTGGAGAGAACACTACACTGAGGCTTTCTTT.

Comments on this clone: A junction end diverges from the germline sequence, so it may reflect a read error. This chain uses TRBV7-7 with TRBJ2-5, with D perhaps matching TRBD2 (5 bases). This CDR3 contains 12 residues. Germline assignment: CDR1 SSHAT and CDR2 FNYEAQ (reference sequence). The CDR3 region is CASSLAEGTQYF. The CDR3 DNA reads TGTGCTAGCAGCTTAGCCGAGGGGACCCAGTACTTC.

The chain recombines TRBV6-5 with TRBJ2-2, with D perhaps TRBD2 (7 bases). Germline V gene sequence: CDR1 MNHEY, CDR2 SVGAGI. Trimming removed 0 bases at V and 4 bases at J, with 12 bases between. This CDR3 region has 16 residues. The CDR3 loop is CASSYSTGGLTGELFF. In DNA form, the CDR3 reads TGTGCCAGCAGTTACTCGACCGGGGGGCTCACCGGGGAGCTGTTTTTT.